The 14 T cell receptor beta chains below come from one sample, sequenced in a study of blood T cell repertoires in COVID-19. Assay used: immunoSEQ multiplex PCR; TCRdb lists only in-frame clones, some missing. The data hold roughly 210,000 clones, with roughly 84% observed a single time. Sequenced input: PBMCs or T cells enriched from blood (not recorded which). All receptors come from a man aged 25 to 45 in a cohort exposed to, infected with or recovered from COVID-19 (not recorded which).

The chain joins TRBV27 to TRBJ2-3; D perhaps matches TRBD2 (6 bases). The CDR3 is 13 amino acids. Trimming pared 2 bases from V and 12 bases from J, leaving 15 bases between. Per the germline V gene, CDR1 is MNHEY and CDR2 is SMNVEV (reference sequence). The CDR3 nucleotides read TGTGCCAGCAGTTTACGGCGGGACCTGGGCCAGTATTTT. Its translation is CASSLRRDLGQYF.

The chain has TRBV12-1 and TRBJ2-7; TRBD2, the table's D call, was not compared with the DNA. TRBV12-1 is designated a pseudogene. The CDR3 length is 16 residues. The CDR3 nucleotides read TGTGCCAGCAGTACCCTCCGGGACTACCTAATCTACGAGCAGTACTTC. It encodes CASSTLRDYLIYEQYF.

The V gene is TRBV7-2, the J gene TRBJ2-2; no firm D call. Germline values: CDR1 SGHTA, CDR2 FQGNSA. Trimming removed 5 bases from V and 5 bases from J, with 12 bases in between. The CDR3 covers 14 residues. CDR3 loop: CASSLPARTGELFF. The CDR3 bases are TGTGCCAGCAGCCTCCCGGCGCGGACCGGGGAGCTGTTTTTT.

This chain joins TRBV6-4 and TRBJ2-2; 8 bases map to TRBD1. This CDR3 has 14 residues. Germline CDR1 reads MRHNA; CDR2 reads SNTAGT. The V and J ends lost 2 bases and 4 bases, in that order; junction bases with no gene match: 0. CDR3 protein: CASSDTGGTGELFF. CDR3 sequence (DNA): TGTGCCAGCAGTGACACAGGGGGCACCGGGGAGCTGTTTTTT.

The chain employs TRBV11-3 and TRBJ2-7; 8 nucleotides match TRBD1. CDR1 SGHNT and CDR2 YENEEA come from the germline V gene. The CDR3 length is 12 residues. Germline trimming cut 8 bases from V and 6 bases from J; bases unmatched to any gene: 6. The DNA of the CDR3 is TGTGCCAGCGGACAGGGAGGTGTCGAGCAGTACTTC. It specifies CASGQGGVEQYF.

V and J are TRBV7-8 and TRBJ2-2; D is undetermined. The CDR3 sequence is 15 residues long. CDR1 is SGHVS, CDR2 FQNEAQ, per germline. Trimming removed 0 bases at V and 1 base at J, with 6 bases between. CDR3 bases: TGTGCCAGCAGCTTAGCGGCACGGAACACCGGGGAGCTGTTTTTT. Translation: CASSLAARNTGELFF.

The CDR3 nucleotides are TGTGCCAGCAGCGCAACTCGGGACTACGAGCAGTACTTC. As protein: CASSATRDYEQYF. The V gene is TRBV7-9, the J gene TRBJ2-7; D possibly corresponds to TRBD2 (5 bases). Germline values: CDR1 SEHNR, CDR2 FQNEAQ (reference sequence). The CDR3 has 13 residues. V shed 5 bases and J shed 3 bases, with 11 bases lying between them.

V usage is TRBV7-3 and J usage is TRBJ1-1; D is possibly TRBD1 (6 bases). CDR3 length equals 14 residues. The V end was cut by 5 bases, the J end by 2 bases, with 12 bases between. CDR1 SGHTA and CDR2 FQGTGA come from the germline V gene. In nucleotides, the CDR3 is TGTGCCAGCAGCCCCCACAGGGATAACACTGAAGCTTTCTTT. Protein: CASSPHRDNTEAFF.

This clone was counted a few times. This rearrangement joins TRBV5-1 to TRBJ2-7; the D gene is possibly TRBD1 (6 bases). From germline, CDR1 is SGHRS and CDR2 YFSETQ. The CDR3 has 14 amino acids. Trimming shortened V by 0 bases and J by 2 bases, and 9 bases separated the two germline ends. The CDR3 reads CASSLDEGAYEQYF. CDR3 coding DNA: TGCGCCAGCAGCTTGGATGAGGGGGCCTACGAGCAGTACTTC.

The V and J genes are TRBV5-4 and TRBJ1-1, with 7 bases fitting TRBD1. The CDR3 is 15 residues long. V shed 3 bases, J shed 1 base, and the junction held 6 bases outside the gene matches. In germline, CDR1 is SGHNT, CDR2 YYREEE (reference sequence). The CDR3: CASSSSGTENTEAFF. In DNA form, the CDR3 reads TGTGCCAGCAGCTCGTCCGGGACAGAGAACACTGAAGCTTTCTTT.

The V gene is TRBV28, the J gene TRBJ1-2, with 7 bases lining up with TRBD1. Germline assignment: CDR1 MDHEN and CDR2 SYDVKM. V was clipped by 5 bases and J by 5 bases; unmatched bases: 11. The CDR3 runs 15 residues. The CDR3 region is CASSEAAGQTYGYTF. In nucleotides, the CDR3 is TGTGCCAGCAGTGAAGCGGCGGGACAGACTTATGGCTACACCTTC.

This chain connects TRBV6-5 to TRBJ2-7; D is perhaps TRBD1 (6 bases). Per the germline V gene, CDR1 is MNHEY and CDR2 is SVGAGI. Trimming took 4 bases from V and 2 from J, leaving 12 bases between them. The CDR3 has 14 residues. The CDR3 protein is CASSSSTGTYEQYF. The CDR3 DNA reads TGTGCCAGCAGTTCCAGTACAGGGACCTACGAGCAGTACTTC.

This rearrangement joins TRBV7-9 to TRBJ1-2; D is unclear. The CDR3 spans 12 residues. The ends were cut back, 6 bases at V and 6 bases at J, with 11 bases in the middle. Germline V lookup: CDR1 SEHNR, CDR2 FQNEAQ (reference sequence). The CDR3 reads CASRGGLDGYTF. The CDR3 coding sequence is TGTGCCAGCAGAGGTGGGCTCGATGGCTACACCTTC. The entire variable domain, with the rest obtained from reference TRBV7-9 and TRBJ1-2, is as follows: DTGVSQNPRHKITKRGQNVTFRCDPISEHNRLYWYRQTLGQGPEFLTYFQNEAQLEKSRLLSDRFSAERPKGSFSTLEIQRTEQGDSAMYLCASRGGLDGYTFGSGTRLTVV.

V and J are TRBV4-1 and TRBJ1-1; 9 bases align to TRBD1. Germline V gene data show CDR1 as MGHRA and CDR2 as YSYEKL. The CDR3 contains 17 residues. The trim removed 4 bases at V and 4 bases at J, leaving 13 bases unmatched. CDR3 in DNA: TGCGCCAGCAGCCTCCCGCCCGGACAGGGGAGCACCACTGAAGCTTTCTTT. It encodes CASSLPPGQGSTTEAFF.